Reported below is one TCR beta chain. What it binds is unknown. The data were obtained in a study of cytomegalovirus exposure and HLA in healthy donors. General study findings and limits: Later genetic work tied a missense DCLRE1C variant to beta-chain V and J trimming.

60 Vbeta and 13 Jbeta primers were used in PCR. Libraries were prepared by immunoSEQ multiplex PCR; TCRdb keeps only in-frame clonotypes and omits some of them. The table lists approximately 180,000 clones. V was trimmed by 8 bases and J by 0 bases, leaving 11 bases between them. This CDR3 has 14 amino acids. Germline CDR1 is MNHEY and CDR2 is SVGAGI. This clonotype originated in a man aged 25 to 45 in good health and CMV-seronegative. The sample consisted of PBMCs. This sequence joins TRBV6-5 and TRBJ1-5, with TRBD1 as a possible D gene (5 bases). The CDR3 DNA is TGTGCCAGCTCGGCGGGACTTAGCAATCAGCCCCAGCATTTT. It codes for CASSAGLSNQPQHF.